The T cell receptor beta chain described here comes from a study of cytomegalovirus exposure and HLA in healthy donors. Study-level background: A later analysis reported the 90 to 150 validation repertoires used the same platform as the approximately 700 first-cohort repertoires.

Findings of the study overall: In the approximately 130 validation repertoires, a later analysis found that first-cohort TCR clusters tended to co-occur. The authors enumerated roughly 160 TCR beta chains as linked to cytomegalovirus.

The V end was cut by 6 bases, the J end by 7 bases, with 18 bases between. CDR1 is MNHNY, CDR2 SVGAGI, per germline (reference sequence). The CDR3 is made up of 14 amino acids. The repertoire was sequenced with immunoSEQ multiplex PCR; TCRdb's copy has only in-frame clones and lacks some. This sample has about 160,000 clones; around 88% occur once, and the top ten carry about 2.2%. As concerns this clone: Antigen: not known.

The TCR comes from a woman aged 18-29 years in good health and CMV-seronegative. Sequenced input: PBMCs. The chain combines TRBV6-6 with TRBJ1-2; D unresolved. CDR3 loop: CASRVSRQGSGYTF. CDR3 nucleotides: TGTGCCAGCAGGGTTTCCCGACAAGGGAGTGGCTACACCTTC.